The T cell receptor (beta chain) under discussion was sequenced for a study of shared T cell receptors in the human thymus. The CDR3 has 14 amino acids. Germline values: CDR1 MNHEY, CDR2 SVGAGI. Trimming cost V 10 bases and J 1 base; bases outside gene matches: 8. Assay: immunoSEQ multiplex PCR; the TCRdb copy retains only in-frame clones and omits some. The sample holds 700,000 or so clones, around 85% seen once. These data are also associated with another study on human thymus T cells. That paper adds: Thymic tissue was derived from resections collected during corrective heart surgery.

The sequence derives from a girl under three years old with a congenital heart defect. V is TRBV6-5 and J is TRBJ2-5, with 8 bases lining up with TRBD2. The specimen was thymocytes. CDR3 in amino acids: CATRGGRTQETQYF. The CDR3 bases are TGTGCCACTCGGGGGGGGCGGACCCAAGAGACCCAGTACTTC.